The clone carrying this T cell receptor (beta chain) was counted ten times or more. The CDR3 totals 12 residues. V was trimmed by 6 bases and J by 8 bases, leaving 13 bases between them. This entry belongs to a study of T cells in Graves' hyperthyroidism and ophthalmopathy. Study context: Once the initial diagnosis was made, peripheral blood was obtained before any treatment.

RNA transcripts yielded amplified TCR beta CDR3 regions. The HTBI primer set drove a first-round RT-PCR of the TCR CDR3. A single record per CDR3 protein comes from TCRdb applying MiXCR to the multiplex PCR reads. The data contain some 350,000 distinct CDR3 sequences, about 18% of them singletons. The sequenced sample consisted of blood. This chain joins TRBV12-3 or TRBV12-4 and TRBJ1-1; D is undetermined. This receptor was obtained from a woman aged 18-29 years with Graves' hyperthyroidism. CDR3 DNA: TGTGCCAGCAGCCGTAGGTTCCGGGAAGCTTTCTTT. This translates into CASSRRFREAFF.